The T cell receptor beta chain under discussion was sequenced for a study of T cells in Graves' hyperthyroidism and ophthalmopathy. Study results and caveats: For ophthalmopathy, model prediction preceded onset by a median roughly 6.2 months. A model of 13 V-J features distinguished ophthalmopathy from stable hyperthyroidism.

Concerning this clonotype: The antigen is undetermined.

Amplification yielded TCR beta CDR3 regions, with RNA transcripts as the source. The HTBI primer set was used in a first-round RT-PCR of the TCR CDR3. TCRdb analysed the multiplex PCR reads with MiXCR anew, one entry per CDR3 protein. Among about 540,000 distinct CDR3 sequences, roughly 50% were seen once, and the ten largest hold around 7.7%. Disease duration under 2 months; hyperthyroidism patients were aged 18 to 65. Those patients with uncontrolled infection, other autoimmune disease, pregnancy or lactation were excluded. The CDR3 runs to 14 residues. CDR1 is SGDLS and CDR2 is YYNGEE in the germline V gene. V was clipped by 2 bases and J by 5 bases; unmatched bases: 6.

The sequencing input was peripheral blood or thyroid tissue (not recorded which). The V and J genes are TRBV9 and TRBJ2-5; 7 bases are shared with TRBD2. This TCR derives from a woman younger than 30 with Graves' hyperthyroidism. The CDR3 is CASSVASGMETQYF. CDR3 DNA: TGTGCCAGCAGCGTCGCCAGCGGGATGGAGACCCAGTACTTC. Full variable domain (remainder filled in from reference TRBV9 and TRBJ2-5): DSGVTQTPKHLITATGQRVTLRCSPRSGDLSVYWYQQSLDQGLQFLIQYYNGEERAKGNILERFSAQQFPDLHSELNLSSLELGDSALYFCASSVASGMETQYFGPGTRLLVL.